A selection of T cell receptor beta chains follows, all from one sample in a study of blood T cell repertoires in COVID-19. Sequenced by immunoSEQ multiplex PCR; TCRdb stores in-frame clones only, minus some. Among around 97,000 clones, around 84% were seen once, and the ten largest hold more than 10%. Sequenced sample: peripheral blood. The receptors originated from a human donor in a cohort sampled during active COVID-19. Each CDR3 is given with its conserved first and last residue. Clone size is shown for a subset of rows, as once, few, many or a class of expanded clone.

clone_size	v_call	j_call	cdr3_aa
.	TRBV3-1/TRBV3-2	TRBJ2-7	CASSQQGEQYF
once	TRBV19	TRBJ1-6	CASSIDNRKTNNSPLYF
.	TRBV7-2	TRBJ2-6	CASSPVAGASGANVLTF
.	TRBV20-1	TRBJ2-2	CSASKQGHNTGELFF
.	TRBV3-1/TRBV3-2	TRBJ1-6	CASSQTRPGNLWNSPLHF
.	TRBV5-4	TRBJ2-5	CASSLATSGRETQYF
.	TRBV30	TRBJ1-6	CAWRVQGGSPLHF
.	TRBV9	TRBJ2-7	CASSVSTGFYEQYF
.	TRBV20-1	TRBJ2-7	CSARDSYEQYF
.	TRBV19	TRBJ2-1	CASSIETGGVNEQFF
.	TRBV19	TRBJ1-5	CASSELQGVSNQPQHF
few	TRBV24-1	TRBJ2-1	CATSDAGQGTYNEQFF
few	TRBV4-1	TRBJ1-6	CASSLREINSPLHF
.	TRBV7-2	TRBJ2-1	CASSLSAGGPVNEQFF
.	TRBV24-1	TRBJ2-3	CATSENRGDTQYF
.	TRBV6-4	TRBJ2-7	CASSREAWAYEQYF
once	TRBV29-1	TRBJ2-7	CSGRGTGLHEQYF
.	TRBV7-3	TRBJ2-1	CASSLDSNNEQFF
once	TRBV5-1	TRBJ2-5	CASSEGQGETQYF
.	TRBV7-9	TRBJ2-7	CASSIDLLAGAYYQQYF
.	TRBV6-5	TRBJ1-6	CASRGFGNSPLHF
.	TRBV10-3	TRBJ1-5	CAISGQGNQPQHF
once	TRBV5-3	TRBJ1-3	CARSFGGLDSGNTIYF
few	TRBV9	TRBJ2-2	CASSPTAGGYGGELFF
.	TRBV5-4	TRBJ2-5	CASSSPRGGETQYF
.	TRBV4-1	TRBJ2-3	CASSQDHQRGSTDTQYF
once	TRBV5-1	TRBJ1-6	CASSLGETGNNSPLHF
.	TRBV9	TRBJ1-1	CASSDPGTGGTEAFF
.	TRBV6-2/TRBV6-3	TRBJ1-5	CASSYSPGNSQPQHF
few	TRBV7-3	TRBJ2-7	CASSPDSSYEQYF
.	TRBV21-1	TRBJ2-4	CASSLPREGLRAKNIQYF
.	TRBV4-1	TRBJ2-1	CASSQDPAGTYNEQFF
.	TRBV7-7	TRBJ2-5	CASSLKLAPQETQYF
.	TRBV28	TRBJ1-1	CASSPLTGSEAFF
.	TRBV4-1	TRBJ2-1	CASSHDIAGENEQFF
.	TRBV20-1	TRBJ2-5	CSASEGGSQETQYF
.	TRBV9	TRBJ2-7	CASSASPLNSGQYF
.	TRBV6-5	TRBJ1-1	CASRIQGGSVTEAFF
few	TRBV7-9	TRBJ2-2	CASSLGGGGLTGELFF
many	TRBV27	TRBJ1-2	CASSPLSGTGSYGYTF
few	TRBV9	TRBJ1-6	CASSVGGTGKSSPLHF
.	TRBV29-1	TRBJ1-3	CSVAGGPNTIYF
.	TRBV18	TRBJ2-3	CASSPDSLADTQYF
.	TRBV2	TRBJ2-2	CASRPSGGASGELFF
.	TRBV2	TRBJ2-2	CASSDPTRSGELFF
.	TRBV19	TRBJ2-3	CASTGTNTDTQYF
.	TRBV5-1	TRBJ2-5	CASSWGLAQGRGKETQYF
.	TRBV3-1/TRBV3-2	TRBJ1-4	CASSQGTGPNEKLFF
.	TRBV18	TRBJ2-2	CASSPRLAGGSIANTGELFF
.	TRBV3-1/TRBV3-2	TRBJ1-1	CASSFQGGINTEAFF
.	TRBV7-3	TRBJ2-1	CASSASSGGRYNEQFF
.	TRBV5-1	TRBJ2-3	CASSPRLAGGISTDTQYF
.	TRBV10-1	TRBJ1-5	CASSARGDQPQHF